The entry below describes one T cell receptor beta chain. Using a J-beta primer mix together with a sample-barcoded 5' primer, a second PCR was run for about 6 to 11 cycles. TCRdb itself ran the 5' RACE reads through MiXCR, one entry per CDR3 protein. The sample carries roughly 1 million distinct CDR3 sequences, less than 25% recorded once. These data come from a study of blood T cells in healthy people across ages. This sample was also put to use in a study of T cells of mothers and their children.

This TCR was sampled from a girl aged 2-15 years in good health. What was sequenced was blood.

Here the CDR3 reads CATLGERDEQYF. CDR3 nucleotides: TGTGCCACCTTAGGGGAGAGGGACGAGCAGTACTTC. The V gene is TRBV15, the J gene TRBJ2-7, with D perhaps matching TRBD1 or TRBD2 (5 bases each). Germline CDR1 and CDR2: LNHNV and YYDKDF (reference sequence). This CDR3 spans 12 amino acids. V was clipped by 8 bases and J by 5 bases, with 13 bases between them.